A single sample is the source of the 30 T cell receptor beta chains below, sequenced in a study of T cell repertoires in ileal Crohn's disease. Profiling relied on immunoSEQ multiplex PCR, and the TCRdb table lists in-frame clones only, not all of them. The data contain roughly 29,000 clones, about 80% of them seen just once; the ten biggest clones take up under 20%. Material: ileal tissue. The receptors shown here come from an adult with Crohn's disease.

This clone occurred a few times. CDR3 bases: TGCGCCAGCAGCAAAGGGGGGGGCGGAACAGATACGCAGTATTTT. This translates into CASSKGGGGTDTQYF. The rearrangement links TRBV4-3 to TRBJ2-3; possibly TRBD2 for D (7 bases). Germline V CDR1 and CDR2: LGHNA, YSLEER. The CDR3 has 15 amino acids. Trimming took 5 bases from V and 3 from J, leaving 15 bases between them.

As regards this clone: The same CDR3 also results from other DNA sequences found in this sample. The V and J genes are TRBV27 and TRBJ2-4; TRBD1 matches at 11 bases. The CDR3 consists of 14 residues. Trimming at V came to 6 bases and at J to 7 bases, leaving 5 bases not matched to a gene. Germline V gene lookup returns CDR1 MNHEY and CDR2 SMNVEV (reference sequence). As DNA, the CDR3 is TGTGCCAGCAGCCGGACAGGGGGCCAGAACATTCAGTACTTC. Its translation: CASSRTGGQNIQYF.

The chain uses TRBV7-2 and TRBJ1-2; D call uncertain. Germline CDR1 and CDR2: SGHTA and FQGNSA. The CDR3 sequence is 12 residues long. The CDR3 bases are TGTGTCCGCAAATACACCGACTATGGCTACACCTTC. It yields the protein CVRKYTDYGYTF. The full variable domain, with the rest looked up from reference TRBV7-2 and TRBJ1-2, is GAGVSQSPSNKVTEKGKDVELRCDPISGHTALYWYRQSLGQGLEFLIYFQGNSAPDKSGLPSDRFSAERTGGSVSTLTIQRTQQEDSAVYLCVRKYTDYGYTFGSGTRLTVV.

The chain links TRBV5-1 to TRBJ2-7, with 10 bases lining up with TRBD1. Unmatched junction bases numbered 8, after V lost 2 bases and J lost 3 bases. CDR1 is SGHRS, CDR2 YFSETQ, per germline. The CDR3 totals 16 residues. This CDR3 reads CASSFDGQGDLYEQYF. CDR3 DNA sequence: TGCGCCAGCAGCTTTGATGGACAGGGGGACCTCTACGAGCAGTACTTC.

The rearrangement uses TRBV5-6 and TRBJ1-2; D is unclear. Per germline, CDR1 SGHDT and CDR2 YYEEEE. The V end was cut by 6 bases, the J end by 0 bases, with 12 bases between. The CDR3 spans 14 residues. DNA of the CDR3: TGTGCCAGCACCTCTGGGCCGACTAACTATGGCTACACCTTC. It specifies CASTSGPTNYGYTF.

CDR3: CASSAPGQGYEQYF. DNA for the CDR3: TGTGCCAGCAGTGCTCCGGGACAGGGGTACGAGCAGTACTTC. The J gene is TRBJ2-7, the V gene TRBV6-1; TRBD1 agrees at 10 bases. The junction had 4 bases not matched to a gene; V was cut back by 4 bases and J by 4 bases. The CDR3 is made up of 14 amino acids. Looked up from germline, CDR1 is MNHNS and CDR2 is SASEGT.

CDR3 amino acids: CASSTGQGAILAKNIQYF. The DNA of the CDR3 is TGTGCCAGCAGTACGGGACAGGGGGCGATTTTAGCCAAAAACATTCAGTACTTC. V is TRBV6-4 and J is TRBJ2-4; the match to TRBD1 covers 12 bases. This CDR3 region has 18 residues. Germline V gives CDR1 MRHNA, CDR2 SNTAGT. V shed 5 bases and J 0 bases; nucleotides not matched to a gene: 8.

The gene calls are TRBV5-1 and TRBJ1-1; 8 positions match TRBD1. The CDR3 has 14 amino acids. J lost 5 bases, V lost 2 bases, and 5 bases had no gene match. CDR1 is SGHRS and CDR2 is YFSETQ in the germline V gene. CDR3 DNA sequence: TGCGCCAGCAGCTTTCAGGGGGCGCTTACTGAAGCTTTCTTT. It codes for CASSFQGALTEAFF.

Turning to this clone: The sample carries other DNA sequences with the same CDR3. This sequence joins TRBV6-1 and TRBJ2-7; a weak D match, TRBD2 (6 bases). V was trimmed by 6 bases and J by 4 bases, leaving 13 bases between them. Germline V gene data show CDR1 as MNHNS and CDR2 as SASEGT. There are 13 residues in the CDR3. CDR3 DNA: TGTGCCAGCAGGGGCCTAGCGAGGTACGAGCAGTACTTC. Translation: CASRGLARYEQYF.

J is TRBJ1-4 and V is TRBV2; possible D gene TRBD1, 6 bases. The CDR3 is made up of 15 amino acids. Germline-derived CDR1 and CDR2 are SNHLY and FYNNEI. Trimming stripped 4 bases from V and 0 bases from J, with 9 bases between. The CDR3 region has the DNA TGTGCCAGCAGTGGGACAGTCCCAACTAATGAAAAACTGTTTTTT. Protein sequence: CASSGTVPTNEKLFF.

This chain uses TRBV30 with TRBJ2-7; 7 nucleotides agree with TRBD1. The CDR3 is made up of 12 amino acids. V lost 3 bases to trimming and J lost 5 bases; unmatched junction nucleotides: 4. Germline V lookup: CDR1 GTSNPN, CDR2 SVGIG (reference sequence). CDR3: CAWRYDRDEQYF. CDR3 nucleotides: TGTGCCTGGAGATATGACAGGGACGAGCAGTACTTC.

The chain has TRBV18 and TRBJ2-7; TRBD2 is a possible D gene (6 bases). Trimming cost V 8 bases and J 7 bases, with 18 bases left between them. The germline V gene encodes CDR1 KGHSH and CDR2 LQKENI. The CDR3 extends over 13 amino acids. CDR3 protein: CASRPVAAGEQYF. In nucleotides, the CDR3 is TGTGCCAGCCGCCCGGTAGCGGCTGGGGAGCAGTACTTC.

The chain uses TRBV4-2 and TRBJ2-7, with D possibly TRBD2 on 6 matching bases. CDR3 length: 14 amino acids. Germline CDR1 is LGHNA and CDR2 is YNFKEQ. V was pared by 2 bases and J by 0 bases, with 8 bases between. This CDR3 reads CASSQFGSSYEQYF. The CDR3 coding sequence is TGTGCCAGCAGCCAATTCGGGAGCTCCTACGAGCAGTACTTC.

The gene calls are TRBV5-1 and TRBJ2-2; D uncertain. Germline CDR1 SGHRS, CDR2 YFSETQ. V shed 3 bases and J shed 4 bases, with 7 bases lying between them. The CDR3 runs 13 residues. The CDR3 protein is CASSSYGTGELFF. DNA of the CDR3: TGCGCCAGCAGCTCGTACGGCACCGGGGAGCTGTTTTTT.

DNA for the CDR3: TGTGCCAGCAGCGTAAATCAGGGGGAAAGAAACACCATATATTTT. This translates into CASSVNQGERNTIYF. The chain uses TRBV9 and TRBJ1-3; 7 nucleotides line up with TRBD1. Trimming cost V 1 base and J 5 bases; bases outside gene matches: 6. CDR1 SGDLS and CDR2 YYNGEE come from the germline V gene. The CDR3 contains 15 residues.

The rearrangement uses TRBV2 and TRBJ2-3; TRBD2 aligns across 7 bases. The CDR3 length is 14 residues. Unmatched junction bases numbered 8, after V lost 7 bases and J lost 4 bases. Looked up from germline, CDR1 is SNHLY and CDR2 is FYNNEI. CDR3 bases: TGTGCCAGCAAGGAACTAGCGCCGGCAGATACGCAGTATTTT. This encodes CASKELAPADTQYF.

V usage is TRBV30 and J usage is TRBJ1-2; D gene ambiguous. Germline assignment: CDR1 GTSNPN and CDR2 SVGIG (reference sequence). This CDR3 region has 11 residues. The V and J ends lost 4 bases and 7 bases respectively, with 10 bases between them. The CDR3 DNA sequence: TGTGCCTGGACTCGATACTCTGGCTACACCTTC. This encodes CAWTRYSGYTF.

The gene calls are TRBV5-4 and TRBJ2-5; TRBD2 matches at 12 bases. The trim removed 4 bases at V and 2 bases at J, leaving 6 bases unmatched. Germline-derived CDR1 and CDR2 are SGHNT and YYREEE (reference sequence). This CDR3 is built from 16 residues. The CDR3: CASSPTSGSWQETQYF. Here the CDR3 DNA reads TGTGCCAGCAGCCCGACTAGCGGGAGCTGGCAAGAGACCCAGTACTTC.

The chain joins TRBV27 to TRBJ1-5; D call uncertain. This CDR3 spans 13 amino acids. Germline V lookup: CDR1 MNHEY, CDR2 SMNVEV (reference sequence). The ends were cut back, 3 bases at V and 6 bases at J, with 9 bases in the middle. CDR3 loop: CASSFWGGQPQHF. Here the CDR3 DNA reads TGTGCCAGCAGTTTCTGGGGAGGTCAGCCCCAGCATTTT.

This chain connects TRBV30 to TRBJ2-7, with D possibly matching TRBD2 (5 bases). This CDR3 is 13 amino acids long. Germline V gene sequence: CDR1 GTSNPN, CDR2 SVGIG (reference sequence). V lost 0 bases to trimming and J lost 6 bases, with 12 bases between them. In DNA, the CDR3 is TGTGCCTGGAGTGTACGGACTTTTAGCGAGCAGTACTTC. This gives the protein CAWSVRTFSEQYF.

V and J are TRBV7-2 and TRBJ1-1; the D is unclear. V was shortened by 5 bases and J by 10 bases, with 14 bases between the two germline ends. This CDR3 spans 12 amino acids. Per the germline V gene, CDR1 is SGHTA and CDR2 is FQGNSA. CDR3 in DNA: TGTGCCAGCAGCCACCCCGCGGCAAGAGCTTTCTTT. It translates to CASSHPAARAFF.

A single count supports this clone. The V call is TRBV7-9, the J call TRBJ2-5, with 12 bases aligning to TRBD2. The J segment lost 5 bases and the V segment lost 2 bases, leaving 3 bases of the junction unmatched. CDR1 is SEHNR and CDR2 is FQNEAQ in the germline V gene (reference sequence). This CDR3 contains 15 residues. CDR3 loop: CASSLLLAGGETQYF. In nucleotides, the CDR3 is TGTGCCAGCAGCTTACTACTAGCGGGAGGCGAGACCCAGTACTTC.

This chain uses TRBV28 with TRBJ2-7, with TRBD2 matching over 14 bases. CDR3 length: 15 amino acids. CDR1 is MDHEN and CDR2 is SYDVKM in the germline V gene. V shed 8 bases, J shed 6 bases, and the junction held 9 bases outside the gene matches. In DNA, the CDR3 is TGTGCCAGCGAAGGACTAGCGGGAGGACTGGGCGAGCAGTACTTC. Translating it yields CASEGLAGGLGEQYF. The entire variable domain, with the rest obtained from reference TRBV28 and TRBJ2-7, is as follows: DVKVTQSSRYLVKRTGEKVFLECVQDMDHENMFWYRQDPGLGLRLIYFSYDVKMKEKGDIPEGYSVSREKKERFSLILESASTNQTSMYLCASEGLAGGLGEQYFGPGTRLTVT.

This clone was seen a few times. The CDR3 sequence: CSVDPAGSSTDTQYF. As DNA, the CDR3 is TGCAGCGTTGACCCCGCCGGGTCAAGCACAGATACGCAGTATTTT. This sequence joins TRBV29-1 and TRBJ2-3; D uncertain. Germline V CDR1 and CDR2: SQVTM, ANQGSEA. This CDR3 has 15 amino acids. Trimming left V 3 bases short and J 0 bases short, with 13 bases between.

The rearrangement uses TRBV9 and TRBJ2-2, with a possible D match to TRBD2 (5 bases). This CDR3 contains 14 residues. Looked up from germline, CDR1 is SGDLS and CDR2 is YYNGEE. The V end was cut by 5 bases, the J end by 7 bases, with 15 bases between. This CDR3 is CASRFSEKGGELFF. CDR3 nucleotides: TGTGCCAGCAGATTTAGCGAGAAGGGCGGGGAGCTGTTTTTT.

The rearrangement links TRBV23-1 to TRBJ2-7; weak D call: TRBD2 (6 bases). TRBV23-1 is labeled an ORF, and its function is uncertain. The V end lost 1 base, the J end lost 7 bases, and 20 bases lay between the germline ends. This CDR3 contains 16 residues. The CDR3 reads CASSQWDPGTLGEQYF. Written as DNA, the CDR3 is TGCGCCAGCAGTCAATGGGACCCCGGGACTCTCGGGGAGCAGTACTTC.

Here the CDR3 reads CASSSRTGSSGNTIYF. The CDR3 nucleotides read TGTGCCAGCAGTTCACGGACGGGGAGCTCTGGAAACACCATATATTTT. The rearrangement joins TRBV27 to TRBJ1-3; D is unresolved. CDR1 is MNHEY, CDR2 SMNVEV, per germline (reference sequence). The germline V and J ends were trimmed by 4 bases and 0 bases, with 13 bases remaining between them. CDR3 size: 16 residues.

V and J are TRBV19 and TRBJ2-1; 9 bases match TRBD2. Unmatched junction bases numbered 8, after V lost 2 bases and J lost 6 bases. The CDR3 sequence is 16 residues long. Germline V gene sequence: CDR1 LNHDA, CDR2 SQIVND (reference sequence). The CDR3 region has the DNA TGTGCCAGTAGTATACGGGCTAGCGGGGTTAGCAATGAGCAGTTCTTC. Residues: CASSIRASGVSNEQFF. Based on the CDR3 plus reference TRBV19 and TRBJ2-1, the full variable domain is DGGITQSPKYLFRKEGQNVTLSCEQNLNHDAMYWYRQDPGQGLRLIYYSQIVNDFQKGDIAEGYSVSREKKESFPLTVTSAQKNPTAFYLCASSIRASGVSNEQFFGPGTRLTVL.

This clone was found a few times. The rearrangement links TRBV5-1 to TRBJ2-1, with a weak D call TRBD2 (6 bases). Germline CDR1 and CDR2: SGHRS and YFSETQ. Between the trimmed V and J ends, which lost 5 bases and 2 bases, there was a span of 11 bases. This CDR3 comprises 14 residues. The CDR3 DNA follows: TGCGCCAGCAGAATGGGCGGGGCCTACAATGAGCAGTTCTTC. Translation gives CASRMGGAYNEQFF.

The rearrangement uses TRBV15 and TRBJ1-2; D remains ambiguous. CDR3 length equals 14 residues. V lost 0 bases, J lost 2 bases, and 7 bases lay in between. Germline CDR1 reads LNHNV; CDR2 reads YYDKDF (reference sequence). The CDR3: CATSRDSRNYGYTF. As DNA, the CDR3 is TGTGCCACCAGCAGAGATTCGAGAAACTATGGCTACACCTTC. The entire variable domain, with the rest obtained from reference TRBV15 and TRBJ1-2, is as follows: DAMVIQNPRYQVTQFGKPVTLSCSQTLNHNVMYWYQQKSSQAPKLLFHYYDKDFNNEADTPDNFQSRRPNTSFCFLDIRSPGLGDTAMYLCATSRDSRNYGYTFGSGTRLTVV.